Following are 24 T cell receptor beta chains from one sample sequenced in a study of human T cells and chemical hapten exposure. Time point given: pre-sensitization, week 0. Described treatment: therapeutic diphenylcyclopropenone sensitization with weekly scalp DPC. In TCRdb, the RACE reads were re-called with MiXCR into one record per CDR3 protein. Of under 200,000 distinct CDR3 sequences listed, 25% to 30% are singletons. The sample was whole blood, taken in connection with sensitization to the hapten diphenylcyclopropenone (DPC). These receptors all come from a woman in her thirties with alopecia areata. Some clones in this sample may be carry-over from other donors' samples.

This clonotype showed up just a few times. CDR3 DNA sequence: TGTGCCAGCAATATTTTTACTAGGGGGGCTGAAGCTTTCTTT. Translated: CASNIFTRGAEAFF. J is TRBJ1-1 and V is TRBV28; possible D gene TRBD1, 6 bases. CDR3 size: 14 residues. V shed 7 bases and J shed 6 bases, with 18 bases lying between them. Germline V gene data show CDR1 as MDHEN and CDR2 as SYDVKM.

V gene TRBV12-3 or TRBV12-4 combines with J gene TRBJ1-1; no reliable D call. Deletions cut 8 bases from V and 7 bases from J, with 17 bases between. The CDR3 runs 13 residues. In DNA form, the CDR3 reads TGTGCCAGCCGGCGAATCGAGGGTAGTGAAGCTTTCTTT. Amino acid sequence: CASRRIEGSEAFF.

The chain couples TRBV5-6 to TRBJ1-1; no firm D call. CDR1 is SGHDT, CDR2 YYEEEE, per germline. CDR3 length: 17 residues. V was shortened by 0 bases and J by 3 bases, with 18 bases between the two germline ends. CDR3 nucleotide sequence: TGTGCCAGCAGCTTGGCCAAAACGAGTGGGAGTTACACTGAAGCTTTCTTT. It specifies CASSLAKTSGSYTEAFF.

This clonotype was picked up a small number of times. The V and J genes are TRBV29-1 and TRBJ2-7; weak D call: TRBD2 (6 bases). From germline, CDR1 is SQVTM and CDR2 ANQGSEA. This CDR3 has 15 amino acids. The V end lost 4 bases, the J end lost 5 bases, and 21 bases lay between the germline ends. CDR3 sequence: CSVAPRLVGWDEQYF. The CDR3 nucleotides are TGCAGCGTTGCCCCTCGACTAGTAGGTTGGGACGAGCAGTACTTC.

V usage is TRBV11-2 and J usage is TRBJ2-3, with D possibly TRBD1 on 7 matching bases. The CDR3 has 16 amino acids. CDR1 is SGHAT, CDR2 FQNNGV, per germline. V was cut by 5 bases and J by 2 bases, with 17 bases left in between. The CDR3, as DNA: TGTGCCAGCAGCGTAGTTGCGGGACAGCCCACAGATACGCAGTATTTT. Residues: CASSVVAGQPTDTQYF.

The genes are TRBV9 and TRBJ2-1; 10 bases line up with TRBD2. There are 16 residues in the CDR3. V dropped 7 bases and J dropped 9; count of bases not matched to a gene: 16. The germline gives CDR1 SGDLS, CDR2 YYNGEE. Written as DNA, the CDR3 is TGTGCCAGCGGCCCCCGCGGCAGCGGGGGGGCAGGTGAGCAGTTCTTC. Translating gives CASGPRGSGGAGEQFF.

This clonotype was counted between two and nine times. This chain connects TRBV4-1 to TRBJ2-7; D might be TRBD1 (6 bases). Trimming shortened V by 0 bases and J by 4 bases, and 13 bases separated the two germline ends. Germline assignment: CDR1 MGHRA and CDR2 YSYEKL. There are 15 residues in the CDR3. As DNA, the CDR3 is TGCGCCAGCAGCCAAGAGGGTGTCACAGGGTACGAGCAGTACTTC. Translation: CASSQEGVTGYEQYF.

The CDR3 region has the DNA TGCGCCAGCAGCCAAGAAACGACCCAGGGCCTGAACACCGGGGAGCTGTTTTTT. The encoded protein is CASSQETTQGLNTGELFF. The gene calls are TRBV4-3 and TRBJ2-2; perhaps TRBD1 as D (5 bases). Germline assignment: CDR1 LGHNA and CDR2 YSLEER. CDR3 length: 18 amino acids. Trimming shortened V by 0 bases and J by 1 base, and 15 bases separated the two germline ends.

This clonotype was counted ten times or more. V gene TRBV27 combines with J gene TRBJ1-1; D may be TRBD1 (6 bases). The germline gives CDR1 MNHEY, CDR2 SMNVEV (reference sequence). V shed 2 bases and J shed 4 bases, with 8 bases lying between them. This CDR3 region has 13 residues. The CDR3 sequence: CASSLGGGTEAFF. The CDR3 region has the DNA TGTGCCAGCAGTTTAGGAGGGGGCACTGAAGCTTTCTTT.

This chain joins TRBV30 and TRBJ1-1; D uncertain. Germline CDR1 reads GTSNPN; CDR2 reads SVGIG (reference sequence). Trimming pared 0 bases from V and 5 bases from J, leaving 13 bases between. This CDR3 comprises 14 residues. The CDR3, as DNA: TGTGCCTGGAGTGTCGGGATTTTGGGGACTGAAGCTTTCTTT. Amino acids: CAWSVGILGTEAFF.

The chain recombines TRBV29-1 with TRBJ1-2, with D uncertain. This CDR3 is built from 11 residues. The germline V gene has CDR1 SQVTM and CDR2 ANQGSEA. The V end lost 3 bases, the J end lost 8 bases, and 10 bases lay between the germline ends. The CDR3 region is CSVEAGVGYTF. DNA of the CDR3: TGCAGCGTTGAGGCGGGCGTGGGCTACACCTTC.

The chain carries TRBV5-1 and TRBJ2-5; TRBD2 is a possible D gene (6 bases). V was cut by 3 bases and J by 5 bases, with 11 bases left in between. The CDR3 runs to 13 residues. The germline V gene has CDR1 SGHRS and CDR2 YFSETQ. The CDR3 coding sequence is TGCGCCAGCAGCTACGGGAGTCCGGAGACCCAGTACTTC. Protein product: CASSYGSPETQYF.

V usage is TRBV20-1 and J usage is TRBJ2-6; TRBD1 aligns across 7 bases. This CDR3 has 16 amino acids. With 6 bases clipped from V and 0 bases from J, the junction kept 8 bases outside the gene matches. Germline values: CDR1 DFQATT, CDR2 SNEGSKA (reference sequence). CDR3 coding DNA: TGCAGTGCACCGGACAGGCGGCTCTCTGGGGCCAACGTCCTGACTTTC. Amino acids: CSAPDRRLSGANVLTF.

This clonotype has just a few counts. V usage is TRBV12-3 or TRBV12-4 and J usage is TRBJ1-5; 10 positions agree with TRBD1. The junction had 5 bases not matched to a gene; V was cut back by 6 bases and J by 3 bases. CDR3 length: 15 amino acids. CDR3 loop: CASRLGTGDNQPQHF. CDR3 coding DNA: TGTGCCAGCAGACTCGGGACAGGGGACAATCAGCCCCAGCATTTT.

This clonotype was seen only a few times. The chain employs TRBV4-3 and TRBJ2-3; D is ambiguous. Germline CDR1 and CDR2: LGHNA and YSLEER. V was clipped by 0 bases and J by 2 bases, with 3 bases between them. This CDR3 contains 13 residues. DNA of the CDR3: TGCGCCAGCAGCCAAGATCCCACAGATACGCAGTATTTT. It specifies CASSQDPTDTQYF.

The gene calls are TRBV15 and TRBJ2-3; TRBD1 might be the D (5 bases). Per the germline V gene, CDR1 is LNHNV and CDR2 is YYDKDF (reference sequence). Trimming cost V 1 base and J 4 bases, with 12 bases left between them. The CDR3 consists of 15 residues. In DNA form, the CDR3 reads TGTGCCACCAGCAGAGCCCAGGGCCTTCCAGATACGCAGTATTTT. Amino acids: CATSRAQGLPDTQYF.

CDR3 in amino acids: CASTRTGTPRGETQYF. The DNA for the CDR3 is TGTGCCAGTACCCGGACAGGCACGCCCCGGGGTGAGACCCAGTACTTC. This sequence joins TRBV19 and TRBJ2-5; 7 nucleotides agree with TRBD1. The germline CDR1 and CDR2 sequences are LNHDA and SQIVND (reference sequence). J lost 5 bases, V lost 7 bases, and 16 bases had no gene match. The CDR3 contains 16 residues.

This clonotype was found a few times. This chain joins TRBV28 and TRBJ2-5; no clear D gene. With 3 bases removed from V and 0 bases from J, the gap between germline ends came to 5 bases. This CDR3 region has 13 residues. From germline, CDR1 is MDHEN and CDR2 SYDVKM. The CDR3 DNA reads TGTGCCAGCAGTTTCGCGGACCAAGAGACCCAGTACTTC. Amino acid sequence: CASSFADQETQYF.

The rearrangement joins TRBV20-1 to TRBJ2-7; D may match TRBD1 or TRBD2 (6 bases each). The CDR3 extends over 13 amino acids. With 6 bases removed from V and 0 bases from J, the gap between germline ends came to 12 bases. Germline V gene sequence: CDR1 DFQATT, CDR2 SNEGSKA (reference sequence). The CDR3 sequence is CSARDTISYEQYF. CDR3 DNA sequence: TGCAGTGCGCGGGACACCATCTCCTACGAGCAGTACTTC.

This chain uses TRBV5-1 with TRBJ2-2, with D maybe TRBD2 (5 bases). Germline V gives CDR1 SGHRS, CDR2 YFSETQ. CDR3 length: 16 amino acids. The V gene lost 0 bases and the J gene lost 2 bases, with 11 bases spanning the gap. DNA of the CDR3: TGCGCCAGCAGCTTGGTTCCCGGGATCAACACCGGGGAGCTGTTTTTT. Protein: CASSLVPGINTGELFF.

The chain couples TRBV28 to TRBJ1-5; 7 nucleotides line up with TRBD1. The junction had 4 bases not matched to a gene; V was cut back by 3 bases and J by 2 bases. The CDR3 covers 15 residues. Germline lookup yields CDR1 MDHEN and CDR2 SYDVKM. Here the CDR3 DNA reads TGTGCCAGCAGTTTGGGTGACAGGGGCAATCAGCCCCAGCATTTT. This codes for CASSLGDRGNQPQHF.

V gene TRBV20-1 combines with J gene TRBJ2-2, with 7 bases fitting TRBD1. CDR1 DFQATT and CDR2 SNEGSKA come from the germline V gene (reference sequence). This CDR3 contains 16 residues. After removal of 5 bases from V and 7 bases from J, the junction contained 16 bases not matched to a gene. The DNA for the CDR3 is TGCAGTGCTTCTCCGGGACAGACACGGCCCCGCGGGGAGCTGTTTTTT. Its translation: CSASPGQTRPRGELFF.

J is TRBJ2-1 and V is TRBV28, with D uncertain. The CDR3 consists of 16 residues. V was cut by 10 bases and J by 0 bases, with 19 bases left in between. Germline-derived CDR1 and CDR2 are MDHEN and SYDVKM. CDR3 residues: CATEARDGSSYNEQFF. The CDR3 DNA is TGTGCCACCGAAGCCCGCGACGGAAGCTCCTACAATGAGCAGTTCTTC. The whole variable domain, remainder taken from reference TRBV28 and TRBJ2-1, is DVKVTQSSRYLVKRTGEKVFLECVQDMDHENMFWYRQDPGLGLRLIYFSYDVKMKEKGDIPEGYSVSREKKERFSLILESASTNQTSMYLCATEARDGSSYNEQFFGPGTRLTVL.

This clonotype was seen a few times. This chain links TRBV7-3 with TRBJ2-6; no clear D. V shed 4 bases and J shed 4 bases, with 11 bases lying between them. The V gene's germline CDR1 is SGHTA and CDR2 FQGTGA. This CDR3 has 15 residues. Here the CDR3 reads CASSYQEKGANVLTF. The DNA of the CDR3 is TGTGCCAGCAGCTATCAGGAGAAGGGGGCCAACGTCCTGACTTTC.